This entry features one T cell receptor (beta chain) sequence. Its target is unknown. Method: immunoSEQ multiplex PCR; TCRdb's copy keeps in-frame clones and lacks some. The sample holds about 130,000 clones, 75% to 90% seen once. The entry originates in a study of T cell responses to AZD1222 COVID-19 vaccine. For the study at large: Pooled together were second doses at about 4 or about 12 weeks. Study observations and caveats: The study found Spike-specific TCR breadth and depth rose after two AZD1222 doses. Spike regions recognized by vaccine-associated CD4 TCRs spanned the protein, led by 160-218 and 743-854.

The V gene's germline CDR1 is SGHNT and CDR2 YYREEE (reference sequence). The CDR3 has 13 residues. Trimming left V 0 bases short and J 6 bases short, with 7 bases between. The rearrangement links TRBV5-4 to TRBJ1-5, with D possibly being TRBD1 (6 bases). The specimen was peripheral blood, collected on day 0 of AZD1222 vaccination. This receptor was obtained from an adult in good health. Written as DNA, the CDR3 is TGTGCCAGCAGCTTGGAGGGGGGTCAGCCCCAGCATTTT. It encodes CASSLEGGQPQHF.